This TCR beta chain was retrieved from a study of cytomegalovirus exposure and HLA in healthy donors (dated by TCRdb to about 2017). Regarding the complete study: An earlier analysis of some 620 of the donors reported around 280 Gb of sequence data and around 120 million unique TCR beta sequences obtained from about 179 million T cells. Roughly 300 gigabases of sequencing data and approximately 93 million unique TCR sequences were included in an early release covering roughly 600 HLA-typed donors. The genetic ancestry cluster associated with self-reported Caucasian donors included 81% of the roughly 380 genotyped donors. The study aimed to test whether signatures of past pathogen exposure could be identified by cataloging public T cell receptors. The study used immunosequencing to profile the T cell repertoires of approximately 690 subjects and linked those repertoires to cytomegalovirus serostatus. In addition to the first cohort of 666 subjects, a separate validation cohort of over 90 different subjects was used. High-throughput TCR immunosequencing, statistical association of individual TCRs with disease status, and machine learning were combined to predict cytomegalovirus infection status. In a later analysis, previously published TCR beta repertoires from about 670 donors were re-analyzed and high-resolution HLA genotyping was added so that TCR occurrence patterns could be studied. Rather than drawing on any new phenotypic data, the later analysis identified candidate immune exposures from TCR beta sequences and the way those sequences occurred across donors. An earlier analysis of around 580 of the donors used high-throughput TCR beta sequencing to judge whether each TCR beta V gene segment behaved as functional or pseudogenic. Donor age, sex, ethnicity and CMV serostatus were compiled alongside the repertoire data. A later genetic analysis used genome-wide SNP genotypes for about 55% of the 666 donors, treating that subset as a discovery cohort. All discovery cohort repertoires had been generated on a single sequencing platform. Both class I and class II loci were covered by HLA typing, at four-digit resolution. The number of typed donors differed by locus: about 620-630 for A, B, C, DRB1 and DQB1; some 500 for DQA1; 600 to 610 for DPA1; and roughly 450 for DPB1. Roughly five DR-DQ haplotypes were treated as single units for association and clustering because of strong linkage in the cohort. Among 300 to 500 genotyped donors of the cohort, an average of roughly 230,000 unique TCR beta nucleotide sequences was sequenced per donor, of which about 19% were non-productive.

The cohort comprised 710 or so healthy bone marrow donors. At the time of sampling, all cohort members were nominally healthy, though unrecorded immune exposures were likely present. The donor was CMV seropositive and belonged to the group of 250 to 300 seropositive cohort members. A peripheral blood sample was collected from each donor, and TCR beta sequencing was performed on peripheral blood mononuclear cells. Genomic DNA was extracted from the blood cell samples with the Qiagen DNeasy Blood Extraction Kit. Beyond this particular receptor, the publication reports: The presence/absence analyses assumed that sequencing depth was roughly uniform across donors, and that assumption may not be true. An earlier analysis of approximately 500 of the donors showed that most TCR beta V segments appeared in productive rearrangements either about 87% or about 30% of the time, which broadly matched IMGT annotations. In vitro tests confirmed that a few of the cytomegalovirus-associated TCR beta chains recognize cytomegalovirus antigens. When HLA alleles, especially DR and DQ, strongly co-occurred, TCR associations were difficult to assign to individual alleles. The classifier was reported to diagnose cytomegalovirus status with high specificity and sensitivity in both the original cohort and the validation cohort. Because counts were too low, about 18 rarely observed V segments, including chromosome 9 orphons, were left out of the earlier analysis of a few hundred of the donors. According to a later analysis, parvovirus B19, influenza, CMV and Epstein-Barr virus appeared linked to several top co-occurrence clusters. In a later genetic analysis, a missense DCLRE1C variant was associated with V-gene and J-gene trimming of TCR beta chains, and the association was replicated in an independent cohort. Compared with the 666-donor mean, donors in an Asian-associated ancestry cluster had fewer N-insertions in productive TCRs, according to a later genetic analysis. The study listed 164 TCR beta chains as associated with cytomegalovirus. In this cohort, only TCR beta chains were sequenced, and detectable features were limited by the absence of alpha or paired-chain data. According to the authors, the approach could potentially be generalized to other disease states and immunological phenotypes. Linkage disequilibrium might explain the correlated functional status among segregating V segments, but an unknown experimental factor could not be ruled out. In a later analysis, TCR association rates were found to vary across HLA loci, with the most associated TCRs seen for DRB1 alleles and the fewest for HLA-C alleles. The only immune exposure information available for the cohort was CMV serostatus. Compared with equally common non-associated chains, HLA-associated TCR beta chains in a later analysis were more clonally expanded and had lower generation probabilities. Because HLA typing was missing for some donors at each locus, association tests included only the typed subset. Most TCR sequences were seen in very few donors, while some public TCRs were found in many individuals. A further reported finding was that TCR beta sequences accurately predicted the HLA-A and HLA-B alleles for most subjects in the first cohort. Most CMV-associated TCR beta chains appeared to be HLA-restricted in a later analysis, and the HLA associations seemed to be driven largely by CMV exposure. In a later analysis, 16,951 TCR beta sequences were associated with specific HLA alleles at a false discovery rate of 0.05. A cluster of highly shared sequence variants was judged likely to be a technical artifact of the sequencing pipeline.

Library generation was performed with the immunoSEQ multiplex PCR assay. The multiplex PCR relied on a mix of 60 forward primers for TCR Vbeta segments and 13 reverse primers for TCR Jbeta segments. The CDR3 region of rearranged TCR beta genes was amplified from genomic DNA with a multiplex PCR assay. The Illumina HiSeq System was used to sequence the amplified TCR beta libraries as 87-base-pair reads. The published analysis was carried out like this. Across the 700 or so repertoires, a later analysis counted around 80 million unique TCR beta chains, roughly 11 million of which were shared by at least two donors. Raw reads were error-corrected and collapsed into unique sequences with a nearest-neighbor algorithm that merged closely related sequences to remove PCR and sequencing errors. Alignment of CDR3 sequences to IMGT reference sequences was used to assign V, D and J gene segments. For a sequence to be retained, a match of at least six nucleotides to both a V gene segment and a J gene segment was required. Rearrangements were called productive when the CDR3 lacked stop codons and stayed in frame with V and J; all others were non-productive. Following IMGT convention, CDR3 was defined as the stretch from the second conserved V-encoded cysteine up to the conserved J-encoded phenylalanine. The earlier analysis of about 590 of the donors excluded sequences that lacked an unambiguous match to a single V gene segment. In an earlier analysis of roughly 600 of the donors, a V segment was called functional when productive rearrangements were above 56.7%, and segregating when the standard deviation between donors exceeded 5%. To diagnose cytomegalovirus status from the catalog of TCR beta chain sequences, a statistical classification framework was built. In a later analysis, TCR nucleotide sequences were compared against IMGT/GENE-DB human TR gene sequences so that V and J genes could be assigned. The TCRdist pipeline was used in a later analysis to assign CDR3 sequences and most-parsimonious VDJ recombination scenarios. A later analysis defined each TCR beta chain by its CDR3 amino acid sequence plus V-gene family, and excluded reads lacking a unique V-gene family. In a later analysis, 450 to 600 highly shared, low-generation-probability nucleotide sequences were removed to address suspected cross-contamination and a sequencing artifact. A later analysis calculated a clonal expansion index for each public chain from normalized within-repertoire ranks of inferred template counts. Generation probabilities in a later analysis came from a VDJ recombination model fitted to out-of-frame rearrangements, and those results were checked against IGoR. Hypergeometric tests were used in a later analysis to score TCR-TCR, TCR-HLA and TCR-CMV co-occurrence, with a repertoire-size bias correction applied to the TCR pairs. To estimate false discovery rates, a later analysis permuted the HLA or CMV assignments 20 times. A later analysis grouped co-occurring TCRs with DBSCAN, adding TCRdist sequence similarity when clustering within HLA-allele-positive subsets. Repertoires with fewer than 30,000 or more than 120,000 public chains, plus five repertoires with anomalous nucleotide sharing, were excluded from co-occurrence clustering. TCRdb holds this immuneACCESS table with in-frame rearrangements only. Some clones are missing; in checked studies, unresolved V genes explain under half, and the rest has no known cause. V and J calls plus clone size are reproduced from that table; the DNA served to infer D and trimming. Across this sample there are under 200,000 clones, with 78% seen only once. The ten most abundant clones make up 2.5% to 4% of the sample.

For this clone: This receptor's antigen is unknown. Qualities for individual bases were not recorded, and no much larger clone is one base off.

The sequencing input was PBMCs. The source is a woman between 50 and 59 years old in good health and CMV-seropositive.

The DNA reads TGCGCCAGCAGCCCGCCCTTAGCGGGAGGGGACAATGAGCAGTTCTTC. Its protein reads: CASSPPLAGGDNEQFF. This chain is built from TRBV5-1 and TRBJ2-1, with TRBD2 identical over 11 junction bases. After removal of 4 bases from V and 5 bases from J, the junction retains 8 bases not matched to a gene. Sequences SGHRS (CDR1) and YFSETQ (CDR2) are obtained from the germline V gene. Spanning cysteine to phenylalanine, the CDR3 consists of 16 amino acids. Only the CDR3 DNA is retained, 48 bases long and in frame from the first base.